This T cell receptor beta chain derives from a study of T cell repertoires in cytomegalovirus infection. Study observations and caveats: Summed public TCR beta family frequency identified CMV carriers bearing the relevant HLA.

The trim removed 3 bases at V and 8 bases at J, leaving 8 bases unmatched. The CDR3 is 15 residues long. Germline V gene data show CDR1 as MDHEN and CDR2 as SYDVKM. TCRdb re-called the reads through MiXCR, storing one row per CDR3 protein. This sample carries approximately 990,000 distinct CDR3 sequences, roughly 30% of them seen once, and the ten largest clones take 11% to 15%. In the case of this clonotype: The antigen is unknown.

J is TRBJ2-1 and V is TRBV28; 9 nucleotides agree with TRBD2. Sequencing used cultured CD8+ T cells from PBMCs, obtained from culture after CMV antigen stimulation. The sequence was collected from a human donor in good health (CMV status not recorded). Some clones in this sample may be carry-over from other donors' samples. The CDR3 DNA follows: TGTGCCAGCAGTTTGAGCGCGGGGGGGAGCTATGAGCAGTTCTTC. This codes for CASSLSAGGSYEQFF.